The next 23 T cell receptor beta chains were all read from a single sample in a study of tissue T cells after allogeneic stem cell transplantation. The assay was immunoSEQ multiplex PCR, and TCRdb's table has in-frame clones only and misses some. The sample holds about 7,100 clones, around 62% seen once. What was sequenced was blood. These receptors all stem from a female BALB/c mouse in good health. MHC haplotype of the mouse line: H2-d.

This clone was recorded only once. Genes here carry mouse names. The sequence runs out 1 residue before the end of the CDR3; the remainder is reconstructed from the germline J gene. V gene TRBV30 combines with J gene TRBJ2-5, with D possibly TRBD2 on 6 matching bases. The CDR3 runs 13 residues. Germline V gene sequence: CDR1 SQVVS, CDR2 ANEGSEA. The V end was cut by 1 base, the J end by 4 bases, with 9 bases between. The CDR3 bases that were read are TGTAGTTCTAGAGCACTGGGAGAAGACACCCAGTAC. Protein product: CSSRALGEDTQY. The full-length CDR3 reads as CSSRALGEDTQYF.

This clone was observed a handful of times. The genes and germline here are from mouse. The CDR3 end falls 1 residue outside the read, so it is completed with the germline J gene. The rearrangement joins TRBV13-2 to TRBJ1-3; D is ambiguous. This CDR3 has 13 residues. The V end lost 0 bases, the J end lost 1 base, and 2 bases lay between the germline ends. CDR1 is NNHNN and CDR2 is SYGAGS in the germline V gene (reference sequence). The CDR3 sequence is CASGDGSGNTLYF. CDR3 DNA, as far as it was read: TGTGCCAGCGGTGATGGGTCTGGAAATACGCTCTAT.

With respect to this clone: Gene and germline names: mouse. The CDR3 end falls 1 residue outside the read, so it is completed with the germline J gene. The genes are TRBV3 and TRBJ1-2; D is unclear. CDR3 length: 14 residues. Germline lookup yields CDR1 SNHLY and CDR2 FYNGKV (reference sequence). With 1 base removed from V and 0 bases from J, the gap between germline ends came to 6 bases. The CDR3 sequence is CASSLDHPNSDYTF. CDR3 DNA (partial): TGTGCCAGCAGCTTAGATCATCCAAACTCCGACTACACC.

Concerning this clone itself: All gene names here are mouse names. The read terminates 1 residue ahead of where the CDR3 ends, so the germline J gene completes it. V and J are TRBV5 and TRBJ2-5, with a possible D match to TRBD2 (6 bases). From germline, CDR1 is LGHNA and CDR2 YNLKQL (reference sequence). With 0 bases removed from V and 2 bases from J, the gap between germline ends came to 12 bases. The CDR3 consists of 16 residues. The CDR3 region is CASSQEPRWGQDTQYF. The sequenced part of the CDR3 DNA is TGTGCCAGCAGCCAAGAACCCCGCTGGGGCCAAGACACCCAGTAC.

This clone showed up just a few times. Genes here carry mouse names. The read finishes 1 residue shy of the CDR3 end, and the germline J gene is used to complete it. The J gene is TRBJ1-3, the V gene TRBV19, with D possibly matching TRBD1 (6 bases). Between the trimmed V and J ends, which lost 5 bases and 0 bases, there was a span of 9 bases. Germline-derived CDR1 and CDR2 are FNHDT and SITEND (reference sequence). This CDR3 comprises 14 residues. The sequenced CDR3 bases are TGTGCCAGCAGAACAGGGAGTTCTGGAAATACGCTCTAT. It translates to CASRTGSSGNTLY. From start to end, the CDR3 is CASRTGSSGNTLYF. The full variable domain, with the rest looked up from reference TRBV19 and TRBJ1-3, is GGIITQTPKFLIGQEGQKLTLKCQQNFNHDTMYWYRQDSGKGLRLIYYSITENDLQKGDLSEGYDASREKKSSFSLTVTSAQKNEMAVFLCASRTGSSGNTLYFGEGSRLIVV.

To note about this clone: Genes here carry mouse names. Sequencing ends 1 residue short of the CDR3 end; the germline J gene provides the rest. The chain uses TRBV20 and TRBJ1-1, with D perhaps TRBD1 (6 bases). V lost 6 bases and J 3 bases, leaving 11 bases between the germline ends. The germline gives CDR1 GFQATS, CDR2 STVNSAI. This CDR3 region has 12 residues. The CDR3 DNA, read in part, is TGTGGTGCAACAGGGAGGGACACAGAAGTCTTC. Translating it yields CGATGRDTEVF. The full CDR3 protein reads CGATGRDTEVFF.

As to this clone: Any gene name here is a mouse gene name. The CDR3 end is not reached by the read, which stops 1 residue before it; the germline J gene fills it in. The rearrangement joins TRBV1 to TRBJ1-1; TRBD1 agrees at 8 bases. Germline trimming cut 1 base from V and 1 base from J; bases unmatched to any gene: 2. This CDR3 has 15 amino acids. The germline V gene has CDR1 NSQYPW and CDR2 LRSPGD (reference sequence). This CDR3 is CTCSAAGQGNTEVFF. The CDR3 bases that were read are TGCACCTGCAGTGCAGCCGGACAGGGAAACACAGAAGTCTTC.

Remarks on this clone: Mouse gene names and germline throughout. The read ends 1 residue early relative to the CDR3; the germline J gene fills the gap. The gene calls are TRBV5 and TRBJ1-6, with D possibly matching TRBD1 (5 bases). TRBJ1-6 is an open reading frame whose function is uncertain. The CDR3 totals 14 residues. Germline V gives CDR1 LGHNA, CDR2 YNLKQL (reference sequence). The germline V and J ends were trimmed by 4 bases and 6 bases, with 10 bases remaining between them. The CDR3 here is CASSPRTSNSPLYF. The covered CDR3 bases are TGTGCCAGCAGCCCGCGGACATCTAATTCGCCCCTCTAC.

Note on this clone: Here the gene names and germline are mouse. With the read ending 1 residue before the CDR3 end, the germline J gene is used to fill in that end. The chain has TRBV20 and TRBJ2-1, with 8 nucleotides matching TRBD2. Germline V gene lookup returns CDR1 GFQATS and CDR2 STVNSAI. With 4 bases clipped from V and 3 bases from J, the junction kept 2 bases outside the gene matches. CDR3 length: 13 residues. The sequenced part of the CDR3 DNA is TGTGGTGCTATCTGGGGGGCCTATGCTGAGCAGTTC. Encoded protein: CGAIWGAYAEQF. The full CDR3 protein reads CGAIWGAYAEQFF.

Points on this clone: Gene names are mouse gene names. The CDR3 end is not reached by the read, which stops 1 residue before it; the germline J gene fills it in. The rearrangement joins TRBV29 to TRBJ1-1; no definite D call. The V gene's germline CDR1 is MSHET and CDR2 SYDVDS. Trimming left V 7 bases short and J 0 bases short, with 9 bases between. The CDR3 runs to 13 residues. CDR3 loop: CASIHPANTEVFF. CDR3 bases read: TGTGCTAGCATCCATCCTGCAAACACAGAAGTCTTC. Using reference TRBV29 and TRBJ1-1 for the parts outside the CDR3, the full variable domain is DMKVTQMPRYLIKRMGENVLLECGQDMSHETMYWYRQDPGLGLQLIYISYDVDSNSEGDIPKGYRVSRKKREHFSLILDSAKTNQTSVYFCASIHPANTEVFFGKGTRLTVV.

Comment on this clone: Germline and genes: mouse. The CDR3 loop is CAWRPRLGGAGEQYF. The covered CDR3 bases are TGTGCCTGGAGGCCCCGACTGGGGGGGGCGGGGGAACAGTAC. This chain connects TRBV31 to TRBJ2-7; 11 bases are a match to TRBD2. The observed sequence ends 1 residue before the CDR3 terminus, with the missing tail filled in from the germline J gene. CDR3 length: 15 residues. The V and J ends lost 3 bases and 7 bases, in that order; junction bases with no gene match: 11. Per germline, CDR1 GKSSPN and CDR2 SITVG.

Of note for this clone: Gene names and germline match the mouse. The DNA ends 1 residue before the CDR3 does, and the rest of the CDR3 is filled in from the germline J gene. V usage is TRBV13-2 and J usage is TRBJ2-4; TRBD1 might be the D (5 bases). Germline V gene data show CDR1 as NNHNN and CDR2 as SYGAGS (reference sequence). V was shortened by 3 bases and J by 4 bases, with 9 bases between the two germline ends. The CDR3 has 13 amino acids. Partial CDR3 DNA: TGTGCCAGCGGTGCGAGGGGTAAAAACACCTTGTAC. This codes for CASGARGKNTLY. The CDR3 as a whole reads CASGARGKNTLYF.

This clone showed up just a few times. Mouse names are used for the genes. The CDR3 end falls 1 residue outside the read, so it is completed with the germline J gene. The chain is built from TRBV19 and TRBJ2-1; 7 bases fit TRBD2. CDR1 is FNHDT, CDR2 SITEND, per germline (reference sequence). This CDR3 contains 14 residues. The V gene end was trimmed by 6 bases and the J gene end by 3 bases; junction bases not matched to a gene: 6. CDR3 bases read: TGTGCCAGCAAATACTGGGGATCCTATGCTGAGCAGTTC. It specifies CASKYWGSYAEQF. The complete CDR3 sequence is CASKYWGSYAEQFF.

This clone was recorded a few times. Germline and genes: mouse. CDR3: CASSPEGNQAPLF. The sequenced CDR3 bases are TGTGCCAGCAGCCCCGAGGGAAACCAGGCTCCGCTT. The chain uses TRBV5 and TRBJ1-5; no clear D. The sequence runs out 1 residue before the end of the CDR3; the remainder is reconstructed from the germline J gene. The germline V gene has CDR1 LGHNA and CDR2 YNLKQL (reference sequence). This CDR3 has 13 amino acids. V lost 4 bases and J 4 bases, leaving 8 bases between the germline ends.

A remark on this clone: Mouse names are used for the genes. Sequencing ends 1 residue short of the CDR3 end; the germline J gene provides the rest. The rearrangement links TRBV1 to TRBJ2-5; tentative D call: TRBD2 (7 bases). The CDR3 sequence is 14 residues long. Trimming left V 3 bases short and J 2 bases short, with 9 bases between. Germline CDR1 reads NSQYPW; CDR2 reads LRSPGD (reference sequence). The CDR3 DNA, read in part, is TGCACCTGCAGTGCTTGGGGGGCCCAAGACACCCAGTAC. Translated: CTCSAWGAQDTQY. The whole CDR3 is CTCSAWGAQDTQYF. Full variable domain (rest looked up from reference TRBV1 and TRBJ2-5): VTLLEQNPRWRLVPRGQAVNLRCILKNSQYPWMSWYQQDLQKQLQWLFTLRSPGDKEVKSLPGADYLATRVTDTELRLQVANMSQGRTLYCTCSAWGAQDTQYFGPGTRLLVL.

This clone showed up just a few times. The gene symbols are mouse symbols. The CDR3 end is not reached by the read, which stops 1 residue before it; the germline J gene fills it in. V gene TRBV5 combines with J gene TRBJ2-7; 9 bases line up with TRBD2. This CDR3 contains 15 residues. Germline V gene lookup returns CDR1 LGHNA and CDR2 YNLKQL (reference sequence). V was clipped by 0 bases and J by 3 bases; unmatched bases: 3. CDR3 loop: CASSQEVDWGYEQYF. Incomplete CDR3 DNA: TGTGCCAGCAGCCAAGAAGTGGACTGGGGCTATGAACAGTAC.

As to this clone: Gene names denote mouse genes. The read ends 1 residue shy of where the CDR3 ends; the end is completed using the germline J gene. This rearrangement joins TRBV31 to TRBJ2-4; TRBD2 matches 13 bases. The CDR3 has 14 amino acids. V dropped 2 bases and J dropped 8; count of bases not matched to a gene: 4. CDR1 and CDR2 (germline): GKSSPN, SITVG. CDR3 DNA, as far as it was read: TGTGCCTGGAGTTGGACTGGGGGGGCGGGCACCTTGTAC. Its translation is CAWSWTGGAGTLY. The complete CDR3 sequence is CAWSWTGGAGTLYF.

On this clone itself: The genes are named according to mouse. Coverage ceases 1 residue before the CDR3 finishes, and the germline J gene fills in the end. The gene calls are TRBV13-2 and TRBJ1-4; 7 bases agree with TRBD1. The junction had 4 bases not matched to a gene; V was cut back by 5 bases and J by 0 bases. The CDR3 extends over 15 amino acids. Germline CDR1 NNHNN, CDR2 SYGAGS (reference sequence). The chain's CDR3 is CASGGTEISNERLFF. CDR3 bases read: TGTGCCAGCGGGGGGACAGAAATTTCCAACGAAAGATTATTT.

With respect to this clone: Germline and genes here are mouse. The read ends 1 residue shy of where the CDR3 ends; the end is completed using the germline J gene. V and J are TRBV3 and TRBJ2-1, with D possibly matching TRBD2 (6 bases). V shed 1 base and J shed 1 base, with 8 bases lying between them. Germline-derived CDR1 and CDR2 are SNHLY and FYNGKV (reference sequence). The CDR3 is 15 amino acids. The part of the CDR3 DNA that was read is TGTGCCAGCAGCTTAGACTGGGAGAACTATGCTGAGCAGTTC. Encoded protein: CASSLDWENYAEQF. The whole CDR3 region reads CASSLDWENYAEQFF.

This clone was seen more than once but under ten times. Genes here carry mouse names. The read stops 1 residue short of the end of the CDR3; the missing end is completed from the germline J gene. V usage is TRBV13-2 and J usage is TRBJ2-3; D is perhaps TRBD2 (6 bases). This CDR3 has 16 amino acids. With 1 base removed from V and 0 bases from J, the gap between germline ends came to 12 bases. The germline gives CDR1 NNHNN, CDR2 SYGAGS (reference sequence). The CDR3 loop reads CASGDLGISSAETLYF. CDR3 DNA (partial): TGTGCCAGCGGTGATCTGGGGATCTCTAGTGCAGAAACGCTGTAT.

A remark on this clone: Mouse names are used for the genes. The read falls 1 residue short of the CDR3 end, and the missing part is taken from the germline J gene. Other DNA variants within this sample encode the same CDR3. The V call is TRBV13-2, the J call TRBJ1-2; no clear D. The CDR3 has 11 residues. In germline, CDR1 is NNHNN, CDR2 SYGAGS (reference sequence). Trimming pared 3 bases from V and 0 bases from J, leaving 0 bases between. This chain's CDR3 is CASGANSDYTF. The sequenced CDR3 bases are TGTGCCAGCGGTGCAAACTCCGACTACACC.

Comment on this clone: Germline and genes: mouse. The read stops 1 residue short of the end of the CDR3; the missing end is completed from the germline J gene. The V gene is TRBV31, the J gene TRBJ2-1; TRBD2 matches 8 bases. Germline CDR1 reads GKSSPN; CDR2 reads SITVG. V dropped 0 bases and J dropped 2; count of bases not matched to a gene: 3. The CDR3 covers 15 residues. CDR3: CAWSLVGGDYAEQFF. CDR3 DNA, as far as it was read: TGTGCCTGGAGTCTAGTTGGGGGGGACTATGCTGAGCAGTTC.

This clone has only one observation. Gene names and germline refer to mouse. The sequence runs out 1 residue before the end of the CDR3; the remainder is reconstructed from the germline J gene. The V call is TRBV5, the J call TRBJ2-1; D possibly corresponds to TRBD1 (6 bases). Looked up from germline, CDR1 is LGHNA and CDR2 is YNLKQL (reference sequence). The V end was cut by 1 base, the J end by 4 bases, with 8 bases between. The length of the CDR3 is 14 residues. CDR3 sequence: CASSQVGQYAEQFF. The CDR3 DNA, read in part, is TGTGCCAGCAGCCAAGTGGGACAATATGCTGAGCAGTTC.